The 5 T cell receptor beta chains in this list originate from one sample, sequenced in a study of low-dose radiotherapy and immunotherapy resistance in tumors. Primers targeting TRAV and TRBV primed first-strand cDNA, covering alpha and beta chains. With a V-primer adapter and a constant-region primer, TCRs were amplified for approximately 20 PCR cycles. TCRdb ran MiXCR on the reads and lists one entry per CDR3 protein. The repertoire holds 6,600 or so distinct CDR3 sequences, with about four fifths as singletons. Every receptor here comes from a human donor with advanced metastatic prostate, ovarian, gallbladder or colorectal cancer (not recorded which). This table probably holds off-target reads from a library built for another chain.

This chain uses TRBV2 with TRBJ2-5, with 7 bases aligning to TRBD2. Unmatched junction bases numbered 2, after V lost 7 bases and J lost 3 bases. This CDR3 has 12 residues. In germline, CDR1 is SNHLY, CDR2 FYNNEI. CDR3 region: CASKRDEETQYF. The CDR3 DNA sequence: TGTGCCAGCAAGCGGGATGAAGAGACCCAGTACTTC. Looking up the rest from reference TRBV2 and TRBJ2-5 gives the full variable domain: EPEVTQTPSHQVTQMGQEVILRCVPISNHLYFYWYRQILGQKVEFLVSFYNNEISEKSEIFDDQFSVERPDGSNFTLKIRSTKLEDSAMYFCASKRDEETQYFGPGTRLLVL.

The genes are TRBV6-2 or TRBV6-3 and TRBJ1-1; D is ambiguous. V lost 6 bases to trimming and J lost 1 base, with 27 bases between them. The CDR3 consists of 19 residues. Germline V gene lookup returns CDR1 MNHEY and CDR2 SVGEGT. The CDR3 nucleotides read TGTGCCAGCAGCTACCCTGCCGTACGATGGGCCGCGACGAACACTGAAGCTTTCTTT. Its protein product is CASSYPAVRWAATNTEAFF.

This chain links TRBV5-1 with TRBJ1-4, with TRBD1 as a possible D gene (5 bases). Trimming removed 1 base at V and 3 bases at J, with 13 bases between. CDR3 length: 16 residues. CDR1 SGHRS and CDR2 YFSETQ come from the germline V gene. CDR3 loop: CASSLHDRVSNEKLFF. The DNA of the CDR3 is TGCGCCAGCAGCTTGCACGACAGAGTCTCTAATGAAAAACTGTTTTTT.

This clonotype has only a few counts. The V call is TRBV20-1, the J call TRBJ2-2; unclear D gene. Trimming shortened V by 3 bases and J by 2 bases, and 4 bases separated the two germline ends. The CDR3 totals 12 residues. CDR1 DFQATT and CDR2 SNEGSKA come from the germline V gene (reference sequence). In nucleotides, the CDR3 is TGCAGTGCTAGTCTAAACACCGGGGAGCTGTTTTTT. It is translated as CSASLNTGELFF.

This chain links TRBV5-1 with TRBJ1-1; D might be TRBD1 (6 bases). Looked up from germline, CDR1 is SGHRS and CDR2 is YFSETQ. This CDR3 spans 14 amino acids. Trimming stripped 6 bases from V and 0 bases from J, with 12 bases between. The CDR3 sequence is CASNHGDMNTEAFF. CDR3 nucleotides: TGCGCCAGCAACCACGGGGACATGAACACTGAAGCTTTCTTT.